This is a list of T cell receptor beta chains from one sample in a study of cytomegalovirus exposure and HLA in healthy donors. This table comes from immunoSEQ multiplex PCR, and its TCRdb copy is limited to in-frame clones, with some not included. The table includes about 100,000 clones, around 83% detected once. Material for sequencing was PBMCs. These receptors were obtained from a young man in good health and CMV-seronegative. Both conserved end residues are part of each CDR3. The order of the fields is CDR3 length, clone size, D gene, J gene, V gene, CDR3 DNA, CDR3 protein. The D gene is left open where the match is weak. Rows may omit the clone size; those that give it use once, few, many or a size class.

>19|-|-|TRBJ2-2|TRBV4-3
TGCGCCAGCAGCCAAGTAATTCGGGCTAGCTCCTTGGACACCGGGGAGCTGTTTTTT
CASSQVIRASSLDTGELFF
>16|-|-|TRBJ2-3|TRBV5-4
TGTGCCAGCAGCTTTAGGTTGGCAGGCCACACAGATACGCAGTATTTT
CASSFRLAGHTDTQYF
>14|-|TRBD1|TRBJ2-7|TRBV14
TGTGCCAGCAGCCAAGGGACAGGGGGTTACGAGCAGTACTTC
CASSQGTGGYEQYF
>15|-|TRBD1|TRBJ2-5|TRBV9
TGTGCCAGCAGCGCAGCCGGGACAGGGGGAGAGACCCAGTACTTC
CASSAAGTGGETQYF
>16|-|TRBD2|TRBJ2-3|TRBV9
TGTGCCAGCAGCACTCTAGCGGGAGCCCCCACAGATACGCAGTATTTT
CASSTLAGAPTDTQYF
>19|-|TRBD1|TRBJ1-1|TRBV14
TGTGCCAGCAGCCTCCAGGTAGAGAGGGGGCGCTTCATGAACACTGAAGCTTTCTTT
CASSLQVERGRFMNTEAFF
>16|once|-|TRBJ2-3|TRBV28
TGTGCCAGCAGTTCCCGGGACTGGGGGTTTGGGGATACGCAGTATTTT
CASSSRDWGFGDTQYF
>13|few|-|TRBJ2-3|TRBV6-6
TGTGCCAGCAGGATAGGCGGGACAGATACGCAGTATTTT
CASRIGGTDTQYF
>16|-|TRBD1|TRBJ2-1|TRBV6-1
TGTGCCAGCAGTGAAGAAACAGGGGGCTCCTACAATGAGCAGTTCTTC
CASSEETGGSYNEQFF
>15|-|TRBD1|TRBJ2-7|TRBV7-3
TGTGCCAGCAGCTTAGATGGGACAGGGATCTACGAGCAGTACTTC
CASSLDGTGIYEQYF
>15|-|TRBD2|TRBJ2-2|TRBV7-9
TGTGCCAGCAACCCCAAGGCGGGAGTGGCCGGGGAGCTGTTTTTT
CASNPKAGVAGELFF
>14|-|-|TRBJ2-1|TRBV28
TGTGCCAGCAGTTTAACGAAGGCCCGGGGTGAGCAGTTCTTC
CASSLTKARGEQFF
>17|-|TRBD2|TRBJ2-3|TRBV30
TGTGCCTGGAGTGTACTTGGACTAGCGGGAAGCACAGATACGCAGTATTTT
CAWSVLGLAGSTDTQYF
>17|-|TRBD2|TRBJ2-3|TRBV7-6
TGTGCCAGCAGCCGGGGGACTAGCGGGGCTAGCACAGATACGCAGTATTTT
CASSRGTSGASTDTQYF
>13|-|TRBD1|TRBJ1-1|TRBV11-3
TGTGCCAGCAGTCAAGGGGGCGTCACTGAAGCTTTCTTT
CASSQGGVTEAFF
>12|few|-|TRBJ1-1|TRBV30
TGTGCCTGGAGTGTACAGGGAACTGAAGCTTTCTTT
CAWSVQGTEAFF
>15|few|-|TRBJ2-2|TRBV19
TGTGCCAGTAGTATGGGGGACTTCCACACCGGGGAGCTGTTTTTT
CASSMGDFHTGELFF